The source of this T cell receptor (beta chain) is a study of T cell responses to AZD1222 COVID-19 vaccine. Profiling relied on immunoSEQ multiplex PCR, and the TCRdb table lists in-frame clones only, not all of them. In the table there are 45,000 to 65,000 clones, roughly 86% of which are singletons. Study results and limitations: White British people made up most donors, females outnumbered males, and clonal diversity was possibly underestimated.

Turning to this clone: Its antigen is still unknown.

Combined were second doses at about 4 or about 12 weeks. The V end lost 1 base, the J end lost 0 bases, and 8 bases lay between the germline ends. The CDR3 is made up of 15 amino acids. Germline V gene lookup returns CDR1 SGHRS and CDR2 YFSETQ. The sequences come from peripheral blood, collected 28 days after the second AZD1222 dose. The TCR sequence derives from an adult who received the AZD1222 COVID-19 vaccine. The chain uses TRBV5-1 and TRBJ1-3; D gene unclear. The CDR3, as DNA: TGCGCCAGCAGCTTGTTGGGCGGCTCTGGAAACACCATATATTTT. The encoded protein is CASSLLGGSGNTIYF.